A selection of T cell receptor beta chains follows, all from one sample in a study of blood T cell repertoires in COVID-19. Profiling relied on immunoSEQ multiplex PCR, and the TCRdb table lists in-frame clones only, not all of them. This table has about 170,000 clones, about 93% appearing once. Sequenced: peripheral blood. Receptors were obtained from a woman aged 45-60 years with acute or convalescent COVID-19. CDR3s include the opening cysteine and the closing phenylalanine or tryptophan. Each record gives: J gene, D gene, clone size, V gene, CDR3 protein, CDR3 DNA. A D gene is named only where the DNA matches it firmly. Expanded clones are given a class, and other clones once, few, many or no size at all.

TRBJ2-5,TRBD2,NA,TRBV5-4,CASSSLAGKETQYF,TGTGCCAGCAGCTCACTAGCGGGGAAGGAGACCCAGTACTTC
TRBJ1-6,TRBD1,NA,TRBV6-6,CASSPRTGKGLSNSPLHF,TGTGCCAGCAGTCCCCGGACAGGGAAGGGGCTAAGTAATTCACCCCTCCACTTT
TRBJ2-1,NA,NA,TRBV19,CASSIGALLYNEQFF,TGTGCCAGTAGTATCGGAGCGCTCCTCTACAATGAGCAGTTCTTC
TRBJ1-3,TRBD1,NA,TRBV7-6,CASSLSPPTGSPAGNTIYF,TGTGCCAGCAGCTTATCCCCCCCGACAGGGAGTCCTGCTGGAAACACCATATATTTT
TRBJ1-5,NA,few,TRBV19,CASSIVGALNQPQHF,TGTGCCAGTAGTATAGTCGGAGCATTAAATCAGCCCCAGCATTTT
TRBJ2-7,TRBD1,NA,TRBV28,CASSSGDRTYEQYF,TGTGCCAGCAGCTCTGGGGACAGAACCTACGAGCAGTACTTC
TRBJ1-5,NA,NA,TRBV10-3,CAISPGENQPQHF,TGTGCCATCAGTCCAGGGGAGAATCAGCCCCAGCATTTT
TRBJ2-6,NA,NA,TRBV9,CASSVGSWGGGSGANVLTF,TGTGCCAGCAGCGTAGGAAGTTGGGGAGGAGGCTCTGGGGCCAACGTCCTGACTTTC
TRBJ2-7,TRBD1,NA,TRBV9,CASSPGTGPYEQYF,TGTGCCAGCTCCCCGGGGACAGGACCCTACGAGCAGTACTTC
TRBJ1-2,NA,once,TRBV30,CAWSVARSNYGYTF,TGTGCCTGGAGTGTCGCCAGGTCTAACTATGGCTACACCTTC
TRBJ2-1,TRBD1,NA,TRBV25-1,CASRFGQGMNEQFF,TGTGCCAGCAGGTTCGGACAGGGTATGAATGAGCAGTTCTTC
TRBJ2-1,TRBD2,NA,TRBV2,CASSDLAGGLF,TGTGCCAGCAGTGACCTAGCGGGGGGGCTCTTC
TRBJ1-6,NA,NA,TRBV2,CASSKSAGSASPLHF,TGTGCCAGCAGCAAATCCGCGGGGTCGGCTTCACCCCTCCACTTT
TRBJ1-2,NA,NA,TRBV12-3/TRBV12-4,CASSSGIHYTF,TGTGCCAGCAGTTCCGGGATACACTACACCTTC
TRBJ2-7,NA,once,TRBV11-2,CASSSQTQGEQYF,TGTGCCAGCAGCTCCCAGACCCAGGGTGAGCAGTACTTC
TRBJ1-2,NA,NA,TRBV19,CASSISGGAGGYTF,TGTGCCAGTAGTATTTCGGGGGGCGCGGGTGGCTACACCTTC
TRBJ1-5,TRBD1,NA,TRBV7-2,CASSLDRGNGQPQHF,TGTGCCAGCAGCTTAGACAGGGGGAACGGGCAGCCCCAGCATTTT
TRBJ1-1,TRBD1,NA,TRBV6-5,CASARGPPGNTEAFF,TGTGCCAGTGCCAGGGGGCCCCCAGGGAACACTGAAGCTTTCTTT
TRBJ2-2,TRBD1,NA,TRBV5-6,CASSRRRTGNTGELFF,TGTGCCAGCAGCCGAAGGAGGACAGGGAACACCGGGGAGCTGTTTTTT
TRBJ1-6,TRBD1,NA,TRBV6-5,CASSYQDRNSPLHF,TGTGCCAGCAGTTATCAGGACAGGAATTCACCCCTCCACTTT
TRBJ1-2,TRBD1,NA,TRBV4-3,CASSQGGAGGDGYTF,TGCGCCAGCAGCCAAGGGGGGGCAGGGGGCGATGGCTACACCTTC
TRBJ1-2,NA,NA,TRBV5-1,CASSPGAVTNYGYTF,TGCGCCAGCAGCCCAGGGGCAGTAACTAACTATGGCTACACCTTC
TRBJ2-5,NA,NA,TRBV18,CASSSGVAQETQYF,TGTGCCAGCTCATCCGGGGTGGCCCAAGAGACCCAGTACTTC
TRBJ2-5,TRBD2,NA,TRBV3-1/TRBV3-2,CASSQTSRLAGETQYF,TGTGCCAGCAGCCAAACCTCGAGACTAGCTGGCGAGACCCAGTACTTC
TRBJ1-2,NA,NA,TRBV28,CASSLPGAYGYTF,TGTGCCAGCAGTTTGCCAGGTGCCTATGGCTACACCTTC
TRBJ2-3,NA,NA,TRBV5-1,CASSLQGSTDTQYF,TGCGCCAGCAGCTTACAGGGTAGCACAGATACGCAGTATTTT
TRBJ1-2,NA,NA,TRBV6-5,CASRFFKPGDDGYTF,TGTGCCAGCCGGTTCTTTAAACCAGGGGATGACGGCTACACCTTC
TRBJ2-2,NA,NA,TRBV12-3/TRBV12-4,CASTAGGELFF,TGTGCCAGCACCGCCGGCGGGGAGCTGTTTTTT
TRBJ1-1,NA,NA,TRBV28,CASSLELPRWAFF,TGTGCCAGCAGCTTAGAGTTGCCGAGGTGGGCTTTCTTT
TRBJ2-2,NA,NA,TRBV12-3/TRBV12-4,CASSYSYTGELFF,TGTGCCAGCAGTTACAGTTACACCGGGGAGCTGTTTTTT
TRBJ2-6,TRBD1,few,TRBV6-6,CASSPPGQEFSGANVLTF,TGTGCCAGCAGTCCGCCGGGACAGGAATTCTCTGGGGCCAACGTCCTGACTTTC
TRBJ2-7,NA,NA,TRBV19,CASSTRVQVDEQYF,TGTGCCAGTAGTACCCGCGTCCAGGTCGACGAGCAGTACTTC
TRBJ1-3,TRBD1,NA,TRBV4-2,CASSFRGDRSSGNTIYF,TGTGCCAGCAGCTTCCGAGGGGACAGAAGCTCTGGAAACACCATATATTTT
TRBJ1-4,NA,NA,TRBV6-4,CASTFGTINEKLFF,TGTGCCAGCACCTTTGGGACAATTAATGAAAAACTGTTTTTT
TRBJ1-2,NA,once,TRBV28,CASGEGVNYGYTF,TGTGCCAGCGGGGAGGGAGTTAACTATGGCTACACCTTC
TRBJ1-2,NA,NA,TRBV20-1,CSAGSGGYTF,TGCAGTGCTGGGAGCGGGGGCTACACCTTC
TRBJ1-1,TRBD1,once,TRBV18,CASSLQGTKNTEAFF,TGTGCCAGCTCACTACAGGGGACGAAGAACACTGAAGCTTTCTTT
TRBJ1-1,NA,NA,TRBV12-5,CASGLVLGARTEAFF,TGTGCTAGTGGTTTGGTTCTGGGGGCGCGGACTGAAGCTTTCTTT
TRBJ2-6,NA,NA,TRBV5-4,CASSRTVLAGANVLTF,TGTGCCAGCAGCCGGACAGTTCTGGCTGGGGCCAACGTCCTGACTTTC
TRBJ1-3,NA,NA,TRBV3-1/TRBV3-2,CASSQDHRISGNTIYF,TGTGCCAGCAGCCAAGACCATAGAATTTCTGGAAACACCATATATTTT